Each of the 17 T cell receptor beta chains below was sequenced from the same sample in a study of shared clonotypes between healthy human individuals. Sequencing used immunoSEQ multiplex PCR; TCRdb keeps in-frame clones, though not all of them. The table lists millions of clones, around nine tenths of them singletons. Sequenced input: naive CD4+ T cells sorted from blood. The subset here: CD45RA+ positively selected. Source of these receptors: a man younger than 35 in good health.

The rearrangement joins TRBV10-2 to TRBJ2-5, with TRBD1 identical over 9 bases. This CDR3 has 17 residues. V was pared by 0 bases and J by 4 bases, with 9 bases of the junction left unmatched. In germline, CDR1 is WSHSY, CDR2 SAAADI. The CDR3 sequence is CASSESTGQGIGETQYF. CDR3 DNA sequence: TGCGCCAGCAGTGAGTCGACTGGACAGGGGATAGGAGAGACCCAGTACTTC.

The J gene is TRBJ1-1, the V gene TRBV5-1, with TRBD1 matching over 11 bases. The ends lost 2 bases at V and 11 bases at J; junction bases unmatched: 17. The CDR3 runs 17 residues. In germline, CDR1 is SGHRS, CDR2 YFSETQ. The CDR3 region has the DNA TGCGCCAGCAGCTTACGACCGGGACAGGGGGACGGATTTCGGGCTTTCTTT. Protein: CASSLRPGQGDGFRAFF.

This chain links TRBV6-6 with TRBJ1-6, with D maybe TRBD1 (5 bases). Trimming took off 2 bases at V and 12 bases at J, with 14 bases between the two ends. The germline V gene encodes CDR1 MNHNY and CDR2 SVGAGI (reference sequence). The CDR3 contains 14 residues. The CDR3: CASSYMSGAEPLHF. In DNA form, the CDR3 reads TGTGCCAGCAGTTACATGAGCGGGGCGGAACCCCTCCACTTT.

The V and J genes are TRBV10-3 and TRBJ2-7; D is ambiguous. The CDR3 covers 12 residues. Trimming took 0 bases from V and 4 from J, leaving 4 bases between them. Germline V CDR1 and CDR2: ENHRY, SYGVKD. CDR3 sequence reads: CAISESMYEQYF. In DNA, the CDR3 is TGTGCCATCAGTGAGTCGATGTACGAGCAGTACTTC.

Remarks on this clone: At one end the junction does not follow the germline gene, possibly because of a read error. V usage is TRBV7-7 and J usage is TRBJ2-2; D tentatively fits TRBD1 or TRBD2 (5 bases each). The CDR3 has 14 residues. CDR1 SSHAT and CDR2 FNYEAQ come from the germline V gene (reference sequence). The CDR3 loop is CASSWDRSTGELFF. CDR3 sequence (DNA): TGTGCTAGCAGCTGGGACCGGAGCACCGGGGAGCTGTTTTTT.

The genes are TRBV28 and TRBJ1-2, with D unclear. The CDR3 is 15 residues long. Germline loops: CDR1 MDHEN, CDR2 SYDVKM. V lost 2 bases and J 4 bases, leaving 14 bases between the germline ends. CDR3 coding DNA: TGTGCCAGCAGTTTACCTAAGGGCAGGTTCTATGGCTACACCTTC. As protein: CASSLPKGRFYGYTF.

The V and J genes are TRBV13 and TRBJ2-1; D is possibly TRBD1 (5 bases). CDR1 PRHDT and CDR2 FYEKMQ come from the germline V gene (reference sequence). V shed 3 bases and J shed 8 bases, with 11 bases lying between them. This CDR3 region has 13 residues. The CDR3 nucleotides are TGTGCCAGCAGCTTTAGGGGATTAGATGAGCAGTTCTTC. Amino acids: CASSFRGLDEQFF.

CDR3 protein: CASTPYEQYF. DNA of the CDR3: TGTGCCAGCACCCCCTACGAGCAGTACTTC. The V gene is TRBV6-5, the J gene TRBJ2-7, with no clear D. Germline V gives CDR1 MNHEY, CDR2 SVGAGI. This CDR3 region has 10 residues. Between the trimmed V and J ends, which lost 7 bases and 2 bases, there was a span of 3 bases.

This rearrangement joins TRBV9 to TRBJ2-5; D possibly corresponds to TRBD2 (5 bases). The length of the CDR3 is 20 residues. Germline lookup yields CDR1 SGDLS and CDR2 YYNGEE. V was shortened by 1 base and J by 2 bases, with 27 bases between the two germline ends. Written as DNA, the CDR3 is TGTGCCAGCAGCGTATCCCCCCGATCGACCGTATTAGGAGGTCAAGAGACCCAGTACTTC. It encodes CASSVSPRSTVLGGQETQYF.

The rearrangement joins TRBV9 to TRBJ1-5; TRBD1 matches 7 bases. The germline V gene encodes CDR1 SGDLS and CDR2 YYNGEE. The CDR3 extends over 14 amino acids. The ends lost 3 bases at V and 4 bases at J; junction bases unmatched: 4. CDR3 DNA: TGTGCCAGCAGCGCATCGGGACAGAATCAGCCCCAGCATTTT. It translates to CASSASGQNQPQHF.

The chain recombines TRBV6-1 with TRBJ2-1; D gene unclear. The germline V gene encodes CDR1 MNHNS and CDR2 SASEGT. This CDR3 has 11 residues. V lost 7 bases, J lost 8 bases, and 9 bases lay in between. CDR3 sequence (DNA): TGTGCCAGCACTTTTAGGGATGAGCAGTTCTTC. Its protein is CASTFRDEQFF.

The V and J genes are TRBV6-5 and TRBJ2-7; D might be TRBD1 (6 bases). This CDR3 spans 15 amino acids. Germline V CDR1 and CDR2: MNHEY, SVGAGI. V was trimmed by 7 bases and J by 0 bases, leaving 16 bases between them. CDR3 sequence (DNA): TGTGCCAGCAAAAGGACAGTCACTAGCTCCTACGAGCAGTACTTC. The encoded protein is CASKRTVTSSYEQYF.

The chain has TRBV6-6 and TRBJ2-5; 9 bases are a match to TRBD1. The CDR3 contains 15 residues. CDR1 MNHNY and CDR2 SVGAGI come from the germline V gene (reference sequence). V shed 4 bases and J 2 bases; nucleotides not matched to a gene: 5. The CDR3 DNA follows: TGTGCCAGCAGTTCGTTGACAGGGGGGCAAGAGACCCAGTACTTC. It is translated as CASSSLTGGQETQYF.

The rearrangement uses TRBV10-1 and TRBJ2-3; D call uncertain. This CDR3 region has 15 residues. CDR1 is WNHNN, CDR2 SYGVQD, per germline (reference sequence). V was cut by 0 bases and J by 2 bases, with 9 bases left in between. The chain's CDR3 is CASSESRPITDTQYF. For the CDR3, the DNA is TGCGCCAGCAGTGAGTCGAGGCCGATCACAGATACGCAGTATTTT.

The J gene is TRBJ1-1, the V gene TRBV5-1; 7 bases align to TRBD1. The germline gives CDR1 SGHRS, CDR2 YFSETQ. This CDR3 region has 13 residues. V was clipped by 4 bases and J by 4 bases; unmatched bases: 4. CDR3 coding DNA: TGCGCCAGCAGCATCAGGGGGTCCACTGAAGCTTTCTTT. Its protein is CASSIRGSTEAFF.

As concerns this clone: The same CDR3 arises from other DNA sequences in this sample as well. The chain couples TRBV5-4 to TRBJ2-7; 10 nucleotides agree with TRBD2. Germline CDR1 SGHNT, CDR2 YYREEE (reference sequence). V trimming: 2 bases; J trimming: 2 bases; junction bases outside the gene matches: 4. CDR3 length equals 15 residues. The CDR3 region has the DNA TGTGCCAGCAGCTTTCCCACTAGCGGGACCTACGAGCAGTACTTC. Translated, it gives CASSFPTSGTYEQYF.

This clone showed up just once. The rearrangement uses TRBV28 and TRBJ2-3; no firm D call. CDR3 length equals 18 residues. Germline CDR1 and CDR2: MDHEN and SYDVKM. Trimming took 3 bases from V and 0 from J, leaving 19 bases between them. CDR3 nucleotide sequence: TGTGCCAGCAGTTTCACGTTGTTACCCACCTCTAGCACAGATACGCAGTATTTT. Translation gives CASSFTLLPTSSTDTQYF.